This T cell receptor beta chain was found in a study of blood T cell repertoires in COVID-19. Per the germline V gene, CDR1 is MDHEN and CDR2 is SYDVKM. This CDR3 spans 13 amino acids. With 8 bases removed from V and 1 base from J, the gap between germline ends came to 9 bases. Each participant's cohort was designated according to participant-reported clinical history. In the authors' methods: Reference gene primer amplification yielded estimated nucleated cell counts. Measured with immunoSEQ multiplex PCR; TCRdb has only the in-frame clones, and not every one. For V, J and clone size, that table is used; D and trimming come from the DNA. The sample carries under 200,000 clones, more than 75% recorded once.

The TCR sequence derives from a woman aged 50 to 60 who had recovered from COVID-19. The sequenced material came from PBMCs or T cells enriched from blood (not recorded which). This chain connects TRBV28 to TRBJ1-3; tentative D call: TRBD1 (6 bases). In DNA form, the CDR3 reads TGTGCCAGCCTTACAGGGTCTGGAAACACCATATATTTT. This encodes CASLTGSGNTIYF.